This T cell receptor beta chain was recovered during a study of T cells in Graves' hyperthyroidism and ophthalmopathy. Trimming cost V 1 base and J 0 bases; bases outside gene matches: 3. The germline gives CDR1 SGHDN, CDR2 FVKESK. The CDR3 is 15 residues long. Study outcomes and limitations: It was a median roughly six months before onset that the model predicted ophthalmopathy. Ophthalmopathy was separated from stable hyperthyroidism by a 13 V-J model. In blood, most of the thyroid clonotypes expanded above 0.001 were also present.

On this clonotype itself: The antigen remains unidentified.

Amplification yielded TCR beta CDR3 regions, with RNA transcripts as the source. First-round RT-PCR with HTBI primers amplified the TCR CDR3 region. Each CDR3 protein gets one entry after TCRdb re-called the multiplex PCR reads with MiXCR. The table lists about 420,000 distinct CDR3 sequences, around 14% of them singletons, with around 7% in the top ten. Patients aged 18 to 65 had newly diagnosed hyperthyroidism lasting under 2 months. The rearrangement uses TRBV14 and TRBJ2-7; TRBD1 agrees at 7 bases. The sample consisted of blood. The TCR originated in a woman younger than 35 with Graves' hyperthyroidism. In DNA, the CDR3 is TGTGCCAGCAGCCAAGCATCAGGGGGCTCCTACGAGCAGTACTTC. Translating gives CASSQASGGSYEQYF.